This entry lists 25 T cell receptor beta chains sequenced from one sample in a study of T-cell memory formation after mild COVID-19. TCRdb re-called the 5' RACE reads through MiXCR, storing one row per CDR3 protein. The repertoire consists of 350,000 or so distinct CDR3 sequences, with 20% to 25% occurring once and the leading ten covering over 20%. Material for sequencing was PBMCs or a T cell subset sorted from them (not recorded which). These receptors came from a man younger than 35 who had mild COVID-19 (a few samples of this study predate the infection). Cell type and time point are not known.

This chain connects TRBV4-3 to TRBJ1-1, with 9 bases identical to TRBD1. The CDR3 contains 17 residues. Germline assignment: CDR1 LGHNA and CDR2 YSLEER. J gave up 0 bases and V 3 bases, and 8 bases lay outside the gene matches. CDR3 residues: CASSHYPGQGLNTEAFF. In DNA, the CDR3 is TGCGCCAGCAGCCATTACCCGGGACAGGGATTGAACACTGAAGCTTTCTTT.

The CDR3 DNA sequence: TGTGCCACCAGCAGAGATCGCGAAGTTTTCTCCTACGAGCAGTACTTC. As protein: CATSRDREVFSYEQYF. The chain joins TRBV15 to TRBJ2-7; D remains unclear. Trimming pared 0 bases from V and 0 bases from J, leaving 12 bases between. The germline V gene has CDR1 LNHNV and CDR2 YYDKDF (reference sequence). The CDR3 is made up of 16 amino acids.

The chain is built from TRBV5-1 and TRBJ2-1, with D tentatively TRBD2 (6 bases). V dropped 5 bases and J dropped 0 bases, with 12 bases sitting between them. Germline-derived CDR1 and CDR2 are SGHRS and YFSETQ. The CDR3 is 15 amino acids. CDR3 in DNA: TGCGCCAGCAGGAGCTTAGCGGACTCCTACAATGAGCAGTTCTTC. Translation: CASRSLADSYNEQFF.

The rearrangement links TRBV2 to TRBJ1-1; no clear D. Germline-derived CDR1 and CDR2 are SNHLY and FYNNEI. V shed 3 bases and J shed 1 base, with 6 bases lying between them. This CDR3 has 13 amino acids. CDR3 coding DNA: TGTGCCAGCAGTGATAACCGGAACACTGAAGCTTTCTTT. It specifies CASSDNRNTEAFF. The full variable domain, completed using reference TRBV2 and TRBJ1-1, is EPEVTQTPSHQVTQMGQEVILRCVPISNHLYFYWYRQILGQKVEFLVSFYNNEISEKSEIFDDQFSVERPDGSNFTLKIRSTKLEDSAMYFCASSDNRNTEAFFGQGTRLTVV.

The CDR3 spells CASSLKPRGTVLWKGYTF. In DNA, the CDR3 is TGTGCCAGCAGCTTAAAACCTCGAGGGACAGTCCTCTGGAAGGGCTACACCTTC. The J gene is TRBJ1-2, the V gene TRBV11-2, with 7 bases that match TRBD1. CDR3 length equals 18 residues. V lost 2 bases and J lost 8; bases outside the gene matches: 20. Germline V gene lookup returns CDR1 SGHAT and CDR2 FQNNGV.

The gene calls are TRBV4-2 and TRBJ2-1, with D hard to call. Per the germline V gene, CDR1 is LGHNA and CDR2 is YNFKEQ. The CDR3 is 15 residues long. Deletions cut 1 base from V and 5 bases from J, with 12 bases between. The CDR3 region has the DNA TGTGCCAGCAGCCAAGCCCCAGCCAGTCACAATGAGCAGTTCTTC. This encodes CASSQAPASHNEQFF.

The chain links TRBV9 to TRBJ2-5; the D gene could be TRBD1 or TRBD2 (5 bases each). CDR3 size: 14 residues. Trimming removed 2 bases at V and 4 bases at J, with 12 bases between. Germline loops: CDR1 SGDLS, CDR2 YYNGEE. CDR3 nucleotides: TGTGCCAGCAGCGTCACCGGGACGACAGAGACCCAGTACTTC. Residues: CASSVTGTTETQYF. Looking up the rest from reference TRBV9 and TRBJ2-5 gives the full variable domain: DSGVTQTPKHLITATGQRVTLRCSPRSGDLSVYWYQQSLDQGLQFLIQYYNGEERAKGNILERFSAQQFPDLHSELNLSSLELGDSALYFCASSVTGTTETQYFGPGTRLLVL.

This clonotype came up a few times. The chain combines TRBV3-1 with TRBJ2-1, with 8 positions matching TRBD2. Germline values: CDR1 LGHDT, CDR2 YNNKEL (reference sequence). The ends lost 0 bases at V and 2 bases at J; junction bases unmatched: 9. The CDR3 sequence is 18 residues long. This CDR3 reads CASSQEVPAGGPYNEQFF. The CDR3 region has the DNA TGTGCCAGCAGCCAAGAGGTGCCGGCGGGGGGTCCCTACAATGAGCAGTTCTTC.

V usage is TRBV11-2 and J usage is TRBJ2-1, with TRBD2 matching 11 bases. CDR1 and CDR2 from the germline V gene are SGHAT and FQNNGV. This CDR3 comprises 19 residues. V shed 4 bases and J 0 bases; nucleotides not matched to a gene: 11. CDR3 protein: CASSYYPLAGGLSYNEQFF. DNA for the CDR3: TGTGCCAGCAGCTACTATCCTCTAGCGGGGGGCCTCTCCTACAATGAGCAGTTCTTC.

This clonotype turned up a few times. The chain carries TRBV2 and TRBJ2-7; D tentatively reads TRBD1 or TRBD2 (5 bases each). This CDR3 region has 13 residues. Trimming stripped 8 bases from V and 2 bases from J, with 13 bases between. Germline loops: CDR1 SNHLY, CDR2 FYNNEI. CDR3 amino acids: CASAWGNTYEQYV. The CDR3 bases are TGTGCCAGCGCCTGGGGGAATACCTACGAGCAGTACGTC.

CDR3 nucleotides: TGCGCCAGCAGCCCTGGACCTTCCTACGAGCAGTACGTC. The encoded protein is CASSPGPSYEQYV. V and J are TRBV5-1 and TRBJ2-7, with D uncertain. Trimming took 4 bases from V and 1 from J, leaving 9 bases between them. The length of the CDR3 is 13 residues. Looked up from germline, CDR1 is SGHRS and CDR2 is YFSETQ.

This clonotype was detected only a few times. A junction boundary mismatches the germline segment, possibly from a read error. The J gene is TRBJ2-7, the V gene TRBV12-3 or TRBV12-4, with a tentative D call TRBD1 (5 bases). The CDR3 runs to 14 residues. Written as DNA, the CDR3 is TGTGCCAGCAGTTTAGTGACAGCCTCCTACGGGCAGTACTTC. Encoded protein: CASSLVTASYGQYF.

This chain joins TRBV10-3 and TRBJ2-1; D not certain. CDR3 length equals 15 residues. Germline lookup yields CDR1 ENHRY and CDR2 SYGVKD. V shed 7 bases and J shed 8 bases, with 21 bases lying between them. CDR3 region: CAITADNTRSDEQFF. The CDR3, as DNA: TGTGCCATCACCGCCGACAACACCCGGTCCGATGAGCAGTTCTTC.

The genes are TRBV24-1 and TRBJ2-5, with no clear D. In germline, CDR1 is KGHDR, CDR2 SFDVKD. The CDR3 has 15 residues. V was trimmed by 3 bases and J by 0 bases, leaving 10 bases between them. For the CDR3, the DNA is TGTGCCACCAGTGATGACAAACATAACCAAGAGACCCAGTACTTC. It specifies CATSDDKHNQETQYF.

A few counts support this clonotype. The chain couples TRBV18 to TRBJ1-1; possible D gene TRBD1, 5 bases. Germline V gives CDR1 KGHSH, CDR2 LQKENI. This CDR3 has 14 amino acids. The V end lost 3 bases, the J end lost 6 bases, and 14 bases lay between the germline ends. The CDR3 sequence: CASSPGTGNPEAFF. CDR3 in DNA: TGTGCCAGCTCACCCGGGACGGGCAACCCTGAAGCTTTCTTT. The full variable domain, in which reference TRBV18 and TRBJ1-1 provide the parts outside the CDR3, is NAGVMQNPRHLVRRRGQEARLRCSPMKGHSHVYWYRQLPEEGLKFMVYLQKENIIDESGMPKERFSAEFPKEGPSILRIQQVVRGDSAAYFCASSPGTGNPEAFFGQGTRLTVV.

This clonotype was detected a few times. The chain is built from TRBV7-2 and TRBJ1-3; tentative D call: TRBD1 (6 bases). This CDR3 has 16 amino acids. Trimming removed 3 bases from V and 1 base from J, with 13 bases in between. The V gene's germline CDR1 is SGHTA and CDR2 FQGNSA. Here the CDR3 reads CASSFMLGGSGNTIYF. CDR3 sequence (DNA): TGTGCCAGCAGCTTTATGCTAGGGGGATCTGGAAACACCATATATTTT.

The rearrangement uses TRBV6-6 and TRBJ2-7; D uncertain. V lost 4 bases, J lost 4 bases, and 5 bases lay in between. The CDR3 totals 11 residues. Germline CDR1 reads MNHNY; CDR2 reads SVGAGI (reference sequence). CDR3 DNA: TGTGCCAGCAGTTCGGCGTACGAGCAGTACGTC. It specifies CASSSAYEQYV.

This clonotype was recorded a few times. CDR3 DNA sequence: TGTGCCAGCAGTTTAGGGCCAGGGCTCGGCACCGGGGAGCTGTTTTTT. Translated: CASSLGPGLGTGELFF. V gene TRBV12-3 or TRBV12-4 combines with J gene TRBJ2-2; TRBD1 might be the D (5 bases). CDR3 length: 16 residues. The V end was cut by 1 base, the J end by 4 bases, with 13 bases between.

V gene TRBV21-1 combines with J gene TRBJ1-2. TRBV21-1 is a recognized pseudogene. There are 13 residues in the CDR3. The CDR3 sequence: CASSARDCHGYTF. CDR3 in DNA: TGTGCCAGCAGCGCGCGGGACTGCCATGGCTACACCTTC.

This chain uses TRBV12-3 or TRBV12-4 with TRBJ1-2; D unresolved. The ends were cut back, 5 bases at V and 2 bases at J, with 6 bases in the middle. The CDR3 is 12 residues long. For the CDR3, the DNA is TGTGCCAGCAGTGCCGGGAACTATGGCTACACCTTC. It codes for CASSAGNYGYTF.

Ten or more counts support this clonotype. The rearrangement links TRBV15 to TRBJ2-1, with D perhaps matching TRBD2 (6 bases). V lost 0 bases, J lost 5 bases, and 11 bases lay in between. Germline assignment: CDR1 LNHNV and CDR2 YYDKDF (reference sequence). This CDR3 contains 15 residues. The CDR3 DNA follows: TGTGCCACCAGCAGAGATACGGGGGAGAACAATGAGCAGTTCTTC. This gives the protein CATSRDTGENNEQFF.

This clonotype was observed a few times. The V gene is TRBV12-3 or TRBV12-4, the J gene TRBJ2-5; tentatively, D is TRBD1 (7 bases). The ends were cut back, 6 bases at V and 5 bases at J, with 13 bases in the middle. There are 13 residues in the CDR3. Here the CDR3 DNA reads TGTGCCAGCAGGGAGGGGGCTGTGGAGACCCAGTACTTC. Residues: CASREGAVETQYF.

This clonotype was detected ten times or more. The chain carries TRBV7-8 and TRBJ2-7, with 9 bases identical to TRBD2. The V gene end was trimmed by 3 bases and the J gene end by 5 bases; junction bases not matched to a gene: 5. The CDR3 covers 14 residues. Germline CDR1 and CDR2: SGHVS and FQNEAQ. The CDR3 coding sequence is TGTGCCAGCAGCTTCACCGGGACTAGCAACGAGCAGTACTTC. Amino acids: CASSFTGTSNEQYF.

DNA for the CDR3: TGTGCCAGCAGCTTCCGACAGCCGGAAGGGGAAGCTTTCTTT. Protein: CASSFRQPEGEAFF. The chain carries TRBV5-6 and TRBJ1-1; a possible D gene is TRBD1 (5 bases). CDR1 is SGHDT and CDR2 is YYEEEE in the germline V gene. Trimming pared 2 bases from V and 8 bases from J, leaving 16 bases between. The CDR3 length is 14 residues.

This sequence joins TRBV7-2 and TRBJ2-2; tentatively, D is TRBD1 (6 bases). The CDR3 spans 16 residues. The germline CDR1 and CDR2 sequences are SGHTA and FQGNSA. Trimming left V 5 bases short and J 1 base short, with 14 bases between. The CDR3 DNA reads as TGTGCCAGCAGCCGAGACAGGCTCCGGAACACCGGGGAGCTGTTTTTT. Amino acids: CASSRDRLRNTGELFF.